The entry below gives a single T cell receptor beta chain sequence along with its context. These data belong to a study of shared T cell receptors in the human thymus. Measured with immunoSEQ multiplex PCR; TCRdb has only the in-frame clones, and not every one. The top ten clones hold 0.008% to 0.011% of a sample with under 850,000 clones, approximately 90% of them seen once. The V gene's germline CDR1 is SGHVS and CDR2 FQNEAQ. With 5 bases clipped from V and 3 bases from J, the junction kept 9 bases outside the gene matches. The CDR3 has 16 amino acids. These data are also associated with another study on human thymus T cells. From that report: In unrelated individuals, thymic repertoires overlapped highly, according to related research.

V is TRBV7-8 and J is TRBJ1-1; 10 bases align to TRBD1. The TCR comes from a boy younger than two with a congenital heart defect. Sequencing input: thymocytes. This CDR3 reads CASSIRTGGNDTEAFF. DNA of the CDR3: TGTGCCAGCAGCATACGGACAGGGGGAAATGACACTGAAGCTTTCTTT.